This T cell receptor beta chain was identified in a study of response to subunit inactivated influenza vaccine. Study results and limitations: Authors suggested that a seasonal influenza vaccination recruits few new T cells each time.

TCRdb used MiXCR to reprocess the RT-PCR reads, holding one entry per CDR3 protein. Of about 650,000 distinct CDR3 sequences listed, approximately 14% were seen once; the top ten hold roughly 10%. Points on this clonotype: Antigen unknown. A much larger clone lies one base from this, so it may be a read error.

Germline CDR1 and CDR2: DFQATT and SNEGSKA (reference sequence). The CDR3 has 14 amino acids. Sequences were derived from PBMCs from blood, sampled 12 days after vaccination. The receptor was derived from a man between 50 and 59 years old who received an inactivated influenza vaccine. The chain recombines TRBV20-1 with TRBJ1-6; the match to TRBD1 covers 7 bases. In DNA, the CDR3 is TGCAGTGCTCCTAGACAGGGACGATATTCACCCCTCGACTTT. Amino acid sequence: CSAPRQGRYSPLDF.